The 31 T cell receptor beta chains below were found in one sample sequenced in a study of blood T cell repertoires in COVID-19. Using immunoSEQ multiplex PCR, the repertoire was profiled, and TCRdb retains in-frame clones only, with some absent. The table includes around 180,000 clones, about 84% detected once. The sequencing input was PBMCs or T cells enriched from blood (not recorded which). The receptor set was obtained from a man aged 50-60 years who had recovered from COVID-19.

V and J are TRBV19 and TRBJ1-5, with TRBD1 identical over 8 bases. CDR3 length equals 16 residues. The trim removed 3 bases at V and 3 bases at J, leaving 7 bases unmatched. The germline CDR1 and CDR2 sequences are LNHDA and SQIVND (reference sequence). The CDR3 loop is CASSMLGTGFNQPQHF. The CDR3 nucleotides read TGTGCCAGTAGTATGCTAGGGACAGGCTTCAATCAGCCCCAGCATTTT.

The CDR3 DNA reads TGTGCCAGCAGTTTCTCTGGGGGGATCAATCAGCCCCAGCATTTT. As protein: CASSFSGGINQPQHF. The chain is built from TRBV28 and TRBJ1-5; perhaps TRBD1 as D (5 bases). The CDR3 is 15 amino acids. Germline-derived CDR1 and CDR2 are MDHEN and SYDVKM. V was pared by 3 bases and J by 3 bases, with 12 bases between. Supplemented by reference TRBV28 and TRBJ1-5, the full variable domain reads DVKVTQSSRYLVKRTGEKVFLECVQDMDHENMFWYRQDPGLGLRLIYFSYDVKMKEKGDIPEGYSVSREKKERFSLILESASTNQTSMYLCASSFSGGINQPQHFGDGTRLSIL.

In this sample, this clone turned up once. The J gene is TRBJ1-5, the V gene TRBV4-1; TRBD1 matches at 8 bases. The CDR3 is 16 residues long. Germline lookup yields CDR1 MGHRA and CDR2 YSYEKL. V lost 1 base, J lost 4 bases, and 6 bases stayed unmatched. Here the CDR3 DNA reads TGCGCCAGCAGCCAAGGTCTGGGGACAGGAAATCAGCCCCAGCATTTT. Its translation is CASSQGLGTGNQPQHF.

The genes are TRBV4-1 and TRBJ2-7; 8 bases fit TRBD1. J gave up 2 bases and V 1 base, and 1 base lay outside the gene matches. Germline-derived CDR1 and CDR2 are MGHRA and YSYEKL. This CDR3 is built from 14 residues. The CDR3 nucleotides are TGCGCCAGCAGCCAAGGGACAGGGCCCTACGAGCAGTACTTC. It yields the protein CASSQGTGPYEQYF.

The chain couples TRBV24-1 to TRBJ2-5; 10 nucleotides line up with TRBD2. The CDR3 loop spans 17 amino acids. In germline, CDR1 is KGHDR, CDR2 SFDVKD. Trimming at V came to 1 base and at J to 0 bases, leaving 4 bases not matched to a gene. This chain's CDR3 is CATSDFGGLANQETQYF. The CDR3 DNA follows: TGTGCCACCAGTGATTTCGGGGGACTAGCGAACCAAGAGACCCAGTACTTC.

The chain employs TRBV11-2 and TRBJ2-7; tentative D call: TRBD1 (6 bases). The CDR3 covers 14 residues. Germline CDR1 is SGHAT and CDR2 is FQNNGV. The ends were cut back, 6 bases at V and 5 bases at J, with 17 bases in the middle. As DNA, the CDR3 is TGTGCCAGCAGTTCGGGCCTCGGGGACAACGAGCAGTACTTC. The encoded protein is CASSSGLGDNEQYF.

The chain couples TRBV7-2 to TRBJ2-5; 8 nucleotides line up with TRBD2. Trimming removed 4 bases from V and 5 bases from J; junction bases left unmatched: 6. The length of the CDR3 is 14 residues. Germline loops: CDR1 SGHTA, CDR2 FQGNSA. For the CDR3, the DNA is TGTGCCAGCAGCTCCTATAGCGGGGCGGAGACCCAGTACTTC. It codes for CASSSYSGAETQYF.

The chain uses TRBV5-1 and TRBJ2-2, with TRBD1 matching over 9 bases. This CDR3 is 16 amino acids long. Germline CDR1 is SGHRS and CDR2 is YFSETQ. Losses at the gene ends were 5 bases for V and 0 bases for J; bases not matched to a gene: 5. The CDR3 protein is CASRRQGVTNTGELFF. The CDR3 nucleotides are TGCGCCAGCAGGAGACAGGGGGTTACGAACACCGGGGAGCTGTTTTTT.

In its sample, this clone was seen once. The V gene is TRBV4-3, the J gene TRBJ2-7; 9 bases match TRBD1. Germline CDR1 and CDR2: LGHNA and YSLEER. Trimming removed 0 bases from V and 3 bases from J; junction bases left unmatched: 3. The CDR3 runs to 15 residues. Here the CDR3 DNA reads TGCGCCAGCAGCCAAGATCGGACAGGGGACTACGAGCAGTACTTC. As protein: CASSQDRTGDYEQYF.

The CDR3 nucleotides are TGTGCCAGCAGCTTACCCCAGAAGACAGGCAAGAGGGGGAACACTGAAGCTTTCTTT. Its translation: CASSLPQKTGKRGNTEAFF. The chain joins TRBV7-8 to TRBJ1-1; a possible D gene is TRBD1 (6 bases). Germline CDR1 SGHVS, CDR2 FQNEAQ. This CDR3 comprises 19 residues. The V end lost 2 bases, the J end lost 1 base, and 23 bases lay between the germline ends.

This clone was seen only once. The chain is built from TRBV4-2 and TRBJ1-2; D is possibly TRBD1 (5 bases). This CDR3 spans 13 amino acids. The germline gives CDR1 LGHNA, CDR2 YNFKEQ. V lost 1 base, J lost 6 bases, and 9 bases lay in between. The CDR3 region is CASSQAQGDGYTF. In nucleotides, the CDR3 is TGTGCCAGCAGCCAAGCGCAGGGCGATGGCTACACCTTC.

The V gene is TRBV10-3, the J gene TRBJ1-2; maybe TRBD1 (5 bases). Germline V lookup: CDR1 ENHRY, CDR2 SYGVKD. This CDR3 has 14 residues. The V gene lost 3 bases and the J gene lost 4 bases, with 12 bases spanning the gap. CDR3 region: CAISDPGTGYGYTF. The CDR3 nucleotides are TGTGCCATCAGTGATCCCGGGACTGGCTATGGCTACACCTTC.

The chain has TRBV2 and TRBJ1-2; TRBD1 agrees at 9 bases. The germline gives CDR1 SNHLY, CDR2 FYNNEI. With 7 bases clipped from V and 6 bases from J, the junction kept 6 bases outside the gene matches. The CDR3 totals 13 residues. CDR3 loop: CASIWDRENGYTF. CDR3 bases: TGTGCCAGCATCTGGGACAGGGAGAATGGCTACACCTTC. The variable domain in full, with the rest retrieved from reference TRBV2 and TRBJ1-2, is EPEVTQTPSHQVTQMGQEVILRCVPISNHLYFYWYRQILGQKVEFLVSFYNNEISEKSEIFDDQFSVERPDGSNFTLKIRSTKLEDSAMYFCASIWDRENGYTFGSGTRLTVV.

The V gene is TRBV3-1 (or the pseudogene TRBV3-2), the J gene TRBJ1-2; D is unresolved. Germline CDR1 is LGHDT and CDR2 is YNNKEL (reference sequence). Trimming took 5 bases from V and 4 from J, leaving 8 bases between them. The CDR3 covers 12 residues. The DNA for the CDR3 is TGTGCCAGCAGCACTGGAGTCTATGGCTACACCTTC. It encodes CASSTGVYGYTF.

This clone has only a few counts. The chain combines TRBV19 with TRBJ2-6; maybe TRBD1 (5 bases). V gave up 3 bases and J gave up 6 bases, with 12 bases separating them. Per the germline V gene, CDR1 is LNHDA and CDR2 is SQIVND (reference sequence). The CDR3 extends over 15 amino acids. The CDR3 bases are TGTGCCAGTAGTATGCCCCCCGGACAGGCCAACGTCCTGACTTTC. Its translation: CASSMPPGQANVLTF.

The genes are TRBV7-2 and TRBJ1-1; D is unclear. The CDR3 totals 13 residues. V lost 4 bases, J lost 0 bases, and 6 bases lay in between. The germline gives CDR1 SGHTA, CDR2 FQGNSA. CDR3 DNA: TGTGCCAGCAGCTCCAGAATGAACACTGAAGCTTTCTTT. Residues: CASSSRMNTEAFF.

The CDR3 DNA reads TGTGCCAGCAGTTTACAGGTAAATCAGCCCCAGCATTTT. This codes for CASSLQVNQPQHF. The chain couples TRBV12-3 or TRBV12-4 to TRBJ1-5; unclear D gene. The CDR3 is 13 amino acids. V shed 2 bases and J shed 4 bases, with 6 bases lying between them.

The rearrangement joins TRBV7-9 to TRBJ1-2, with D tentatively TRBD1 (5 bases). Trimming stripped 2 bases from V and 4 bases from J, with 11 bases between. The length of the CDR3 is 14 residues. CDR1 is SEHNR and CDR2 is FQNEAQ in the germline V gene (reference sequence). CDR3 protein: CASSLSGGTYGYTF. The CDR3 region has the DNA TGTGCCAGCAGCTTATCGGGCGGGACCTATGGCTACACCTTC.

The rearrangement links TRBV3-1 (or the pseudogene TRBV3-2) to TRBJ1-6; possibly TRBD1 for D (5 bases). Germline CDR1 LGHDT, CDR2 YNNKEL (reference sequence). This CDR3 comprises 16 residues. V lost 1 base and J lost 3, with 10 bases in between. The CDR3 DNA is TGTGCCAGCAGCCAAGCGGGGGGATACTATAATTCACCCCTCCACTTT. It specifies CASSQAGGYYNSPLHF.

The CDR3 protein is CASMGHESNNSPLHF. CDR3 bases: TGTGCCAGCATGGGACACGAAAGCAATAATTCACCCCTCCACTTT. This sequence joins TRBV28 and TRBJ1-6, with D tentatively TRBD1 (6 bases). Germline V gives CDR1 MDHEN, CDR2 SYDVKM. This CDR3 contains 15 residues. V was pared by 7 bases and J by 5 bases, with 15 bases between.

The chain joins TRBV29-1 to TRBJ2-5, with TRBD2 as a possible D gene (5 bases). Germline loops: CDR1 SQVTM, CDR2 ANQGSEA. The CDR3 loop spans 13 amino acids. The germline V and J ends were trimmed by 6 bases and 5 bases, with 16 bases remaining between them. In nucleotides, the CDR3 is TGCAGCGTGGAGGACGGTTCGAGGGAGACCCAGTACTTC. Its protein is CSVEDGSRETQYF.

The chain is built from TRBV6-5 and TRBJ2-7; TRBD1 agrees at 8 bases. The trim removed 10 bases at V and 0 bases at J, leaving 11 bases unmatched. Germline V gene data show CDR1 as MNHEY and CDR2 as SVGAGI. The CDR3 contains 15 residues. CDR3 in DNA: TGTGCCACCACTACTCGGGACAGGAGCTCCTACGAGCAGTACTTC. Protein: CATTTRDRSSYEQYF.

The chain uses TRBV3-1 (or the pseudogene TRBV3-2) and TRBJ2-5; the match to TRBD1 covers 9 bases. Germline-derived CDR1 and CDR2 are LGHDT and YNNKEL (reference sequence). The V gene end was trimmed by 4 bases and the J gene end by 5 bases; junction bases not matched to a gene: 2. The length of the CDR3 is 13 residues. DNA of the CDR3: TGTGCCAGCAGCCCCGGGACAGGGGAGACCCAGTACTTC. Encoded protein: CASSPGTGETQYF.

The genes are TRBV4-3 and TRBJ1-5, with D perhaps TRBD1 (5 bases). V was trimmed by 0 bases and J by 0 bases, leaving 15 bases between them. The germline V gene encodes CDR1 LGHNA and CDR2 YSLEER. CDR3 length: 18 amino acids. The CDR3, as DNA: TGCGCCAGCAGCCAAGATTGGGGGGGGTATTATAGCAATCAGCCCCAGCATTTT. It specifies CASSQDWGGYYSNQPQHF.

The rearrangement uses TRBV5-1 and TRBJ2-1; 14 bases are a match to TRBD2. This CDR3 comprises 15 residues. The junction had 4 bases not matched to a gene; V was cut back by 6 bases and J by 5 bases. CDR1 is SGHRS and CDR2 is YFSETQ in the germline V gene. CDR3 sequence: CASNLGLAGDNEQFF. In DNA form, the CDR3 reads TGCGCCAGCAATCTGGGACTAGCGGGGGACAATGAGCAGTTCTTC.

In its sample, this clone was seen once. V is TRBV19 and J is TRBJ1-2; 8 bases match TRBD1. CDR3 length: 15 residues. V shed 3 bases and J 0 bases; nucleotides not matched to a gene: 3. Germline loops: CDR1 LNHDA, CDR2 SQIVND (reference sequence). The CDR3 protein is CASSMRTGTNYGYTF. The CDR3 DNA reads TGTGCCAGTAGTATGCGGACAGGGACTAACTATGGCTACACCTTC.

DNA for the CDR3: TGTGCCAGCAGTTTATCGGGGCAAGGTTCACCCCTCCACTTT. Its protein is CASSLSGQGSPLHF. This chain joins TRBV27 and TRBJ1-6; weak D call: TRBD1 (5 bases). The CDR3 covers 14 residues. Trimming pared 0 bases from V and 9 bases from J, leaving 9 bases between. CDR1 is MNHEY, CDR2 SMNVEV, per germline (reference sequence).

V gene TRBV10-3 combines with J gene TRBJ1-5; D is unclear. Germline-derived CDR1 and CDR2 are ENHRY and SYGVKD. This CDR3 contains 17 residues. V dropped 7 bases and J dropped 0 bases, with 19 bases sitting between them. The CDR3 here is CAIKVRQRRISNQPQHF. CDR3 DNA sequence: TGTGCCATCAAGGTGCGGCAGAGGAGGATTAGCAATCAGCCCCAGCATTTT.

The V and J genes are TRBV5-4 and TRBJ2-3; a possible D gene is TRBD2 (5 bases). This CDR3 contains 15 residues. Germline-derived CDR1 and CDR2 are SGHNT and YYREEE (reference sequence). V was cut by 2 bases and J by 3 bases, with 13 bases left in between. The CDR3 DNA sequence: TGTGCCAGCAGCTTTGGGATCTCGGGGACAGATACGCAGTATTTT. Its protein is CASSFGISGTDTQYF.

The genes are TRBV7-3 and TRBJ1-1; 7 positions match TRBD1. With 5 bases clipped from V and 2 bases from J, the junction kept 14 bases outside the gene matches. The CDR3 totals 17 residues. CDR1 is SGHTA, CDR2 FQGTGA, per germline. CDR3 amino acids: CASSSSGAGGANTEAFF. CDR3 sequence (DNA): TGTGCCAGCAGCAGTTCCGGGGCAGGGGGAGCCAACACTGAAGCTTTCTTT.

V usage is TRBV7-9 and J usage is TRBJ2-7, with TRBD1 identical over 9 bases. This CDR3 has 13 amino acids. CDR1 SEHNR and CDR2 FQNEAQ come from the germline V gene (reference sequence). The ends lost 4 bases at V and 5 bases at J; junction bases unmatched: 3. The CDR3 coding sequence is TGTGCCAGCAGCTGGGACAGGGTGAACGAGCAGTACTTC. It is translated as CASSWDRVNEQYF.